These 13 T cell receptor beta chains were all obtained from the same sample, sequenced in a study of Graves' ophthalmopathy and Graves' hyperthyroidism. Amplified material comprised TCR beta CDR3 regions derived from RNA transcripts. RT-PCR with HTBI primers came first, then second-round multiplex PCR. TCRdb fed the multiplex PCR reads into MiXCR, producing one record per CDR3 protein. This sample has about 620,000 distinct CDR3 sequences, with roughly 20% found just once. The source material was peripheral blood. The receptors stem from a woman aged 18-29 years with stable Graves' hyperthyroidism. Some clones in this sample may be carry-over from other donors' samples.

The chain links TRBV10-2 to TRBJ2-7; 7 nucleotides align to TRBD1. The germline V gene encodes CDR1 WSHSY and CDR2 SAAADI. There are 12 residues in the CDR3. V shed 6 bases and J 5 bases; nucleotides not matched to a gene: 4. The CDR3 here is CASRHTGDEQYF. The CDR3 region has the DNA TGCGCCAGCAGGCATACAGGGGACGAGCAGTACTTC.

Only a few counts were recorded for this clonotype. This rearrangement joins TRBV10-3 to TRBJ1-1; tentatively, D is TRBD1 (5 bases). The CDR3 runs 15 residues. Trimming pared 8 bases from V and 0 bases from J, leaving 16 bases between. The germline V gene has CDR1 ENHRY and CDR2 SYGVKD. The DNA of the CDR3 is TGTGCCATCGGAGGGGCCTGTTGCATGAACACTGAAGCTTTCTTT. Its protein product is CAIGGACCMNTEAFF.

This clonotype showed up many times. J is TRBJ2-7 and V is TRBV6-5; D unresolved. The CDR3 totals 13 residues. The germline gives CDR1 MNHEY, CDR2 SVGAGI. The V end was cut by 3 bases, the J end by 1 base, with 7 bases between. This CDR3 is CASSYDKSYEQYF. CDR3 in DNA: TGTGCCAGCAGTTATGACAAGTCCTACGAGCAGTACTTC.

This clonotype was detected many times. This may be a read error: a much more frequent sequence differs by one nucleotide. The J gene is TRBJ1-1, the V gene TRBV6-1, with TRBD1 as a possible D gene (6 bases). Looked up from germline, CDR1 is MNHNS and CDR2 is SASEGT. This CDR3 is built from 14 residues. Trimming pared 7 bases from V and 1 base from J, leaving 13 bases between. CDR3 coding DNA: TGTGCCAGCACCACGATAGGGGGGAACACTGAAGCTTTCTTT. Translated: CASTTIGGNTEAFF.

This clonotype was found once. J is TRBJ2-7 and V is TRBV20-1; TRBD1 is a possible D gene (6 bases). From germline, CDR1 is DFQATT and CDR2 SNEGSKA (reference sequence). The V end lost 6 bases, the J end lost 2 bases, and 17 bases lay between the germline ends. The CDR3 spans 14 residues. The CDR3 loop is CSAPGGQNTYEQYF. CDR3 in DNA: TGCAGTGCCCCAGGAGGACAGAACACCTACGAGCAGTACTTC.

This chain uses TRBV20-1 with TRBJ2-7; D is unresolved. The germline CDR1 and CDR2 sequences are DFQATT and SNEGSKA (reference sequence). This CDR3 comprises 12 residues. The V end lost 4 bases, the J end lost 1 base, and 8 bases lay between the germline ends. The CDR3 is CSATNRSYEQYF. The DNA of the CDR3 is TGCAGTGCTACTAACAGATCCTACGAGCAGTACTTC.

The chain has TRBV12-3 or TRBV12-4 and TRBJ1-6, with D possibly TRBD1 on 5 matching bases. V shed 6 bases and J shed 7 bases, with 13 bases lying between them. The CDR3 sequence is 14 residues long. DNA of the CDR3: TGTGCCAGCAGCCCTAAATCAGGGAATTCACCCCTCCACTTT. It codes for CASSPKSGNSPLHF.

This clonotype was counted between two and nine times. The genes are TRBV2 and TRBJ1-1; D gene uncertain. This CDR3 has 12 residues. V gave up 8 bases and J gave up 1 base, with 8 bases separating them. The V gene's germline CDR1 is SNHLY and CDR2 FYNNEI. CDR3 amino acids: CASQDSNTEAFF. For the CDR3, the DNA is TGTGCCAGCCAGGACTCGAACACTGAAGCTTTCTTT. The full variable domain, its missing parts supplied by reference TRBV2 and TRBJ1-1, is EPEVTQTPSHQVTQMGQEVILRCVPISNHLYFYWYRQILGQKVEFLVSFYNNEISEKSEIFDDQFSVERPDGSNFTLKIRSTKLEDSAMYFCASQDSNTEAFFGQGTRLTVV.

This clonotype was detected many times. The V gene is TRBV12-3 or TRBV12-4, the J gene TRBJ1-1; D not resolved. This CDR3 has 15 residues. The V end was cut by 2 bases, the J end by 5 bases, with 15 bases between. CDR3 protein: CASSLPATVFTEAFF. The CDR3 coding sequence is TGTGCCAGCAGTTTACCCGCAACAGTGTTTACTGAAGCTTTCTTT.

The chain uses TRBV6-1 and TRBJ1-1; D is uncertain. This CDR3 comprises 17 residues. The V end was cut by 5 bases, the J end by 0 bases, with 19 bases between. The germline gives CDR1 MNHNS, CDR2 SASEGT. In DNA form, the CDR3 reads TGTGCCAGCAGTATAGTTCTACCACTAACAGTGAACACTGAAGCTTTCTTT. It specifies CASSIVLPLTVNTEAFF.

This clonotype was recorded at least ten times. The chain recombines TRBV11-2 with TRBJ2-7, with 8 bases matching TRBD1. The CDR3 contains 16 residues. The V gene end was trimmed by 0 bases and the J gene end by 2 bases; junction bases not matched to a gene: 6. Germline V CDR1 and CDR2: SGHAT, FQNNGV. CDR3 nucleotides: TGTGCCAGCAGCTTAGACTGGACAGGGCAGACCTACGAGCAGTACTTC. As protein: CASSLDWTGQTYEQYF.

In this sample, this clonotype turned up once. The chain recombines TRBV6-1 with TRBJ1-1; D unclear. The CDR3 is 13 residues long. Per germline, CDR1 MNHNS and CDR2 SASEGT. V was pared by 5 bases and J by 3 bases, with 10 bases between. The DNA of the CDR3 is TGTGCCAGCAGTACGTTAGGCTACACTGAAGCTTTCTTT. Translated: CASSTLGYTEAFF.

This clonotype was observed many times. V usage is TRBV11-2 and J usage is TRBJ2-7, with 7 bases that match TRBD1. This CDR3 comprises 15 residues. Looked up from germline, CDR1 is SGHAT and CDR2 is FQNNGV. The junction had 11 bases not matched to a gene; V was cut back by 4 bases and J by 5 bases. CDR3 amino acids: CASSSHRGNGNEQYF. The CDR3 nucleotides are TGTGCCAGCAGCTCTCACAGGGGCAACGGGAACGAGCAGTACTTC. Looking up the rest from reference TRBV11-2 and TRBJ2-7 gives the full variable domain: EAGVAQSPRYKIIEKRQSVAFWCNPISGHATLYWYQQILGQGPKLLIQFQNNGVVDDSQLPKDRFSAERLKGVDSTLKIQPAKLEDSAVYLCASSSHRGNGNEQYFGPGTRLTVT.